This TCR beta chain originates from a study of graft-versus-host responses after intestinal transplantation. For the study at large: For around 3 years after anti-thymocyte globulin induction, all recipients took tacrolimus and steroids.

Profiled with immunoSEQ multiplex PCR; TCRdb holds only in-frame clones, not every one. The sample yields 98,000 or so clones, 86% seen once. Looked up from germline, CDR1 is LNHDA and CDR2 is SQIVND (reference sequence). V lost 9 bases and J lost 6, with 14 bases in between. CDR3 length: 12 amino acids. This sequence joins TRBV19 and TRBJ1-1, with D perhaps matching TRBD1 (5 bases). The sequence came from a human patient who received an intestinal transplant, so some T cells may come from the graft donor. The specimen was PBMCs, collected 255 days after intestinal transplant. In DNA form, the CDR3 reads TGTGCCAGCAAGGCAGGGTATGCTGAAGCTTTCTTT. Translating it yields CASKAGYAEAFF. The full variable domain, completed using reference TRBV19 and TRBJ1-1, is DGGITQSPKYLFRKEGQNVTLSCEQNLNHDAMYWYRQDPGQGLRLIYYSQIVNDFQKGDIAEGYSVSREKKESFPLTVTSAQKNPTAFYLCASKAGYAEAFFGQGTRLTVV.